Each of the 23 T cell receptor beta chains below was sequenced from the same sample in a study of regulatory T cells in long-lasting Graves disease (dated by TCRdb to the early 2020s). The library was made by multiplex PCR. The run used an Illumina HiSeq 4000. CDR3 regions were amplified by Arm-PCR with iRepertoire HTBI primers to construct TCR beta libraries. The public reads were quality trimmed at Q25 with fastp and then assembled into clones with MiXCR by TCRdb, keeping productive beta chains. Each CDR3 protein appears once, grouped with its most common genes and DNA. This sample lists some 220,000 distinct CDR3 sequences; roughly 20% were detected once. Together, the top ten hold about 10% of the sample. The time point label here, explained by the study, means: newly diagnosed GD, antithyroid drugs for less than 3 months. RNA was extracted from PBMCs in TRIzol for both TCR sequencing and RNA sequencing.

The sample was also linked to a second study, of T cells in Graves' hyperthyroidism and ophthalmopathy.

The sequencing here drew on peripheral blood mononuclear cells (PBMCs), taken at new diagnosis, from a patient treated with antithyroid drugs. These receptor sequences come from a woman aged 25 to 39 with Graves disease. Donor details come from another sample of the same person, matched by shared clones.

This clonotype was counted at least ten times. The rearrangement uses TRBV30 and TRBJ2-3, with TRBD2 matching 8 bases. After removal of 1 base from V and 5 bases from J, the junction contained 5 bases not matched to a gene. The CDR3 runs to 14 residues. Germline V gene data show CDR1 as GTSNPN and CDR2 as SVGIG (reference sequence). CDR3 region: CAWSGTSRGDTQYF. The CDR3, as DNA: TGTGCCTGGAGTGGGACTAGCCGGGGAGATACGCAGTATTTT.

At least ten counts were recorded for this clonotype. CDR3 residues: CASSPGTDYNSPLHF. The CDR3 nucleotides are TGTGCCAGCTCACCGGGGACGGATTATAATTCACCCCTCCACTTT. This chain uses TRBV18 with TRBJ1-6; D is perhaps TRBD1 (5 bases). Germline V gives CDR1 KGHSH, CDR2 LQKENI. There are 15 residues in the CDR3. V was pared by 3 bases and J by 4 bases, with 10 bases between. Drawing the rest from reference TRBV18 and TRBJ1-6, the complete variable domain is NAGVMQNPRHLVRRRGQEARLRCSPMKGHSHVYWYRQLPEEGLKFMVYLQKENIIDESGMPKERFSAEFPKEGPSILRIQQVVRGDSAAYFCASSPGTDYNSPLHFGNGTRLTVT.

This clonotype was seen ten or more times. The CDR3 here is CASSFRSSGITDTQYF. CDR3 DNA: TGTGCCAGCAGTTTTAGGTCTAGCGGGATCACAGATACGCAGTATTTT. The chain joins TRBV12-3 or TRBV12-4 to TRBJ2-3, with 9 nucleotides matching TRBD2. CDR3 length equals 16 residues. V dropped 3 bases and J dropped 2; count of bases not matched to a gene: 6.

This clonotype was counted ten times or more. The chain employs TRBV7-2 and TRBJ1-5; the D is unclear. The CDR3 contains 14 residues. V was clipped by 0 bases and J by 7 bases, with 10 bases between them. Germline lookup yields CDR1 SGHTA and CDR2 FQGNSA. The CDR3 region has the DNA TGTGCCAGCAGCTTAGCGGGCGGTCGCCAGCCCCAGCATTTT. Translated: CASSLAGGRQPQHF.

Comment on this clonotype: A read error is possible here, since a much larger clone lies one base away. This sequence joins TRBV11-2 and TRBJ1-4, with D maybe TRBD1 (5 bases). The length of the CDR3 is 14 residues. CDR1 SGHAT and CDR2 FQNNGV come from the germline V gene. CDR3 in amino acids: CASSQSRGGEKLSF. The DNA of the CDR3 is TGTGCCAGCAGCCAATCTAGGGGTGGTGAAAAACTGTCTTTT.

This clonotype occurred many times. V and J are TRBV19 and TRBJ1-5; TRBD1 might be the D (5 bases). The CDR3 is 14 amino acids. Germline CDR1 LNHDA, CDR2 SQIVND (reference sequence). V lost 2 bases, J lost 5 bases, and 10 bases lay in between. As DNA, the CDR3 is TGTGCCAGTAGTATACGACCGGGGGATCAGCCCCAGCATTTT. It encodes CASSIRPGDQPQHF.

This clonotype has at least ten counts. The chain joins TRBV7-9 to TRBJ2-1; the D is unclear. The V and J ends lost 1 base and 8 bases respectively, with 15 bases between them. Germline V gene data show CDR1 as SEHNR and CDR2 as FQNEAQ (reference sequence). The CDR3 spans 15 residues. The CDR3 bases are TGTGCCAGCAGCTTAGGGACGGGCTACTGGGATGAGCAGTTCTTC. Amino acids: CASSLGTGYWDEQFF. The entire variable domain, with the rest obtained from reference TRBV7-9 and TRBJ2-1, is as follows: DTGVSQNPRHKITKRGQNVTFRCDPISEHNRLYWYRQTLGQGPEFLTYFQNEAQLEKSRLLSDRFSAERPKGSFSTLEIQRTEQGDSAMYLCASSLGTGYWDEQFFGPGTRLTVL.

This clonotype turned up a few times. The V and J genes are TRBV10-2 and TRBJ2-7; D remains unclear. Germline CDR1 WSHSY, CDR2 SAAADI. This CDR3 is 11 amino acids long. V was clipped by 7 bases and J by 4 bases, with 8 bases between them. The CDR3 DNA sequence: TGCGCCAGCACCCCGATGTACGAGCAGTACTTC. Encoded protein: CASTPMYEQYF.

As concerns this clonotype: A single base is all that separates this from a far larger clone, so a read error is likely. The chain joins TRBV3-1 to TRBJ2-5; 9 nucleotides match TRBD2. Germline-derived CDR1 and CDR2 are LGHDT and YNNKEL (reference sequence). V lost 4 bases and J lost 11; bases outside the gene matches: 11. CDR3 length equals 14 residues. As DNA, the CDR3 is TGTGCCAGCAGCCCCACTGGGACTAGCACTGAGCAGTACTTC. It yields the protein CASSPTGTSTEQYF.

This clonotype was detected a few times. The J gene is TRBJ1-5, the V gene TRBV7-6, with 7 positions matching TRBD1. This CDR3 has 13 residues. Germline V lookup: CDR1 SGHVS, CDR2 FNYEAQ. V dropped 4 bases and J dropped 6; count of bases not matched to a gene: 3. CDR3 sequence reads: CASSSGTAQPQHF. The CDR3 region has the DNA TGTGCCAGCAGCTCTGGGACAGCTCAGCCCCAGCATTTT. Using reference TRBV7-6 and TRBJ1-5 for the parts outside the CDR3, the full variable domain is GAGVSQSPRYKVTKRGQDVALRCDPISGHVSLYWYRQALGQGPEFLTYFNYEAQQDKSGLPNDRFSAERPEGSISTLTIQRTEQRDSAMYRCASSSGTAQPQHFGDGTRLSIL.

Comments on this clonotype: A read error may account for a junction end that differs from germline. The chain is built from TRBV13 and TRBJ2-6; D is uncertain. In germline, CDR1 is PRHDT, CDR2 FYEKMQ (reference sequence). This CDR3 comprises 14 residues. CDR3 amino acids: CASSPDRPASVLTF. The CDR3 DNA reads as TGTGCCAGCAGCCCGGACCGCCCGGCCAGCGTCCTGACTTTC.

This clonotype showed up many times. A junction end diverges from the germline sequence, so it may reflect a read error. The chain joins TRBV13 to TRBJ2-1; 10 bases are a match to TRBD2. The germline gives CDR1 PRHDT, CDR2 FYEKMQ (reference sequence). The CDR3 covers 15 residues. This CDR3 reads CASSLAGGEYNEQFF. CDR3 coding DNA: TGTGCCAGCAGTTTAGCGGGAGGCGAGTACAATGAGCAGTTCTTC.

This clonotype was seen ten or more times. V usage is TRBV14 and J usage is TRBJ1-4; unclear D gene. Germline V CDR1 and CDR2: SGHDN, FVKESK. Trimming left V 3 bases short and J 13 bases short, with 15 bases between. The CDR3 has 13 amino acids. The chain's CDR3 is CASSHDPLKGLFF. As DNA, the CDR3 is TGTGCCAGCAGCCACGACCCACTGAAGGGACTGTTTTTT.

This clonotype appeared many times. The V gene is TRBV18, the J gene TRBJ1-1; maybe TRBD1 (5 bases). The CDR3 runs to 12 residues. The germline V gene encodes CDR1 KGHSH and CDR2 LQKENI. The germline V and J ends were trimmed by 2 bases and 8 bases, with 9 bases remaining between them. The CDR3, as DNA: TGTGCCAGCTCACCATCGGGGGTCGAAGCTTTCTTT. Translating it yields CASSPSGVEAFF.

This clonotype has at least ten counts. The chain combines TRBV3-1 with TRBJ1-4; D unclear. CDR1 and CDR2 from the germline V gene are LGHDT and YNNKEL (reference sequence). This CDR3 region has 15 residues. V was cut by 4 bases and J by 5 bases, with 14 bases left in between. CDR3 protein: CASSLEFSVNEKLFF. DNA for the CDR3: TGTGCCAGCAGCCTCGAATTTTCCGTAAATGAAAAACTGTTTTTT.

The chain joins TRBV9 to TRBJ1-4; D ambiguous. Looked up from germline, CDR1 is SGDLS and CDR2 is YYNGEE. Trimming cost V 4 bases and J 4 bases, with 14 bases left between them. The CDR3 has 15 residues. CDR3 sequence: CASSPLSGSNEKLFF. CDR3 coding DNA: TGTGCCAGCAGCCCCCTAAGCGGAAGTAATGAAAAACTGTTTTTT.

This clonotype has at least ten counts. The CDR3: CSARDSGQGKETQYF. For the CDR3, the DNA is TGCAGTGCTAGAGATTCAGGACAGGGAAAAGAGACCCAGTACTTC. The rearrangement joins TRBV20-1 to TRBJ2-5, with 8 bases identical to TRBD1. V shed 0 bases, J shed 3 bases, and the junction held 6 bases outside the gene matches. Germline V gene sequence: CDR1 DFQATT, CDR2 SNEGSKA (reference sequence). This CDR3 has 15 residues.

The table lists this clonotype with many counts. The chain employs TRBV7-9 and TRBJ2-3, with D tentatively TRBD1 (6 bases). This CDR3 region has 16 residues. With 3 bases removed from V and 5 bases from J, the gap between germline ends came to 18 bases. Germline CDR1 is SEHNR and CDR2 is FQNEAQ (reference sequence). Written as DNA, the CDR3 is TGTGCCAGCAGCTTCGGAACAGGGCCCCGGGGAGATACGCAGTATTTT. Translated: CASSFGTGPRGDTQYF. Supplemented by reference TRBV7-9 and TRBJ2-3, the full variable domain reads DTGVSQNPRHKITKRGQNVTFRCDPISEHNRLYWYRQTLGQGPEFLTYFQNEAQLEKSRLLSDRFSAERPKGSFSTLEIQRTEQGDSAMYLCASSFGTGPRGDTQYFGPGTRLTVL.

The chain has TRBV5-1 and TRBJ2-3; D ambiguous. The CDR3 runs 13 residues. Germline CDR1 reads SGHRS; CDR2 reads YFSETQ. The V gene lost 1 base and the J gene lost 6 bases, with 9 bases spanning the gap. As DNA, the CDR3 is TGCGCCAGCAGCTTGCAAGATAAGGATACGCAGTATTTT. Encoded protein: CASSLQDKDTQYF.

This clonotype was detected many times. V and J are TRBV14 and TRBJ2-7; D is ambiguous. CDR3 size: 13 residues. Germline CDR1 and CDR2: SGHDN and FVKESK. V was cut by 0 bases and J by 6 bases, with 9 bases left in between. In nucleotides, the CDR3 is TGTGCCAGCAGCCAAGAATCGAGGACCGAGCAGTACTTC. This translates into CASSQESRTEQYF.

Notes on this clonotype: This could be a read error, since a much larger clone is one nucleotide away. The V gene is TRBV2, the J gene TRBJ2-7, with no clear D. CDR3 length equals 14 residues. The germline V and J ends were trimmed by 10 bases and 0 bases, with 16 bases remaining between them. CDR1 and CDR2 (germline): SNHLY, FYNNEI. The CDR3 nucleotides read TGTGCCACCGTCCGGGCTGCTATCTCCTACGAGCAGTACTTC. Amino acid sequence: CATVRAAISYEQYF.

This clonotype has at least ten counts. The V and J genes are TRBV12-3 or TRBV12-4 and TRBJ1-1; D uncertain. V lost 4 bases to trimming and J lost 1 base, with 16 bases between them. This CDR3 region has 16 residues. The chain's CDR3 is CASSWALGEKNTEAFF. CDR3 nucleotides: TGTGCCAGCAGTTGGGCGCTTGGGGAAAAGAACACTGAAGCTTTCTTT.

The chain couples TRBV5-1 to TRBJ1-2; D might be TRBD1 (6 bases). The CDR3 spans 14 residues. CDR1 and CDR2 from the germline V gene are SGHRS and YFSETQ. Trimming took off 0 bases at V and 10 bases at J, with 16 bases between the two ends. CDR3 region: CASSLGTVKGAYTF. The DNA for the CDR3 is TGCGCCAGCAGCTTGGGGACAGTTAAGGGTGCCTACACCTTC. The full variable domain, its missing parts supplied by reference TRBV5-1 and TRBJ1-2, is KAGVTQTPRYLIKTRGQQVTLSCSPISGHRSVSWYQQTPGQGLQFLFEYFSETQRNKGNFPGRFSGRQFSNSRSEMNVSTLELGDSALYLCASSLGTVKGAYTFGSGTRLTVV.